This T cell receptor beta chain appears in the sequencing data of a study of blood T cell repertoires in COVID-19. The CDR3 is 18 amino acids. Germline CDR1 and CDR2: LGHDT and YNNKEL (reference sequence). Deletions cut 2 bases from V and 4 bases from J, with 23 bases between. The assay was immunoSEQ multiplex PCR, and TCRdb's table has in-frame clones only and misses some. The profile shows roughly 280,000 clones, about 90% of them singletons. The sample was peripheral blood. This receptor was taken from a woman between 45 and 65 years old who had recovered from COVID-19. The chain has TRBV3-1 (or the pseudogene TRBV3-2) and TRBJ1-2; possibly TRBD1 for D (6 bases). The CDR3 DNA sequence: TGTGCCAGCAGCCAAATGGTGAGACGTCGACAGGCTGGCTATGGCTACACCTTC. The encoded protein is CASSQMVRRRQAGYGYTF.